The 2 T cell receptor beta chains below all came from one sample that was sequenced in a study of regulatory T cells in long-lasting Graves disease. Construction of the TCR beta libraries employed iRepertoire HTBI primers in conjunction with Arm-PCR of CDR3 regions. One entry per CDR3 protein, called by TCRdb with MiXCR from the multiplex PCR reads. The data contain 600,000 to 850,000 distinct CDR3 sequences, around 32% of them singletons. This sample's time point: persistent/refractory GD, antithyroid drugs over 5 years with positive TRAb. There was RNA extracted from PBMCs, and the TCR library was made from it. Specimen: peripheral blood mononuclear cells (PBMCs), collected when the disease was refractory, from a patient treated with antithyroid drugs. The source of these receptors is a female donor with Graves disease.

The chain combines TRBV28 with TRBJ1-1, with 8 nucleotides matching TRBD1. Germline CDR1 MDHEN, CDR2 SYDVKM. CDR3 length equals 16 residues. V lost 5 bases, J lost 9 bases, and 17 bases stayed unmatched. The chain's CDR3 is CASSRGPGGKARKAFF. The CDR3 DNA is TGTGCCAGCAGTCGCGGGCCAGGGGGCAAGGCCCGGAAAGCTTTCTTT.

This clonotype came up a few times. The rearrangement uses TRBV6-1 and TRBJ1-5; D remains ambiguous. This CDR3 region has 13 residues. The V gene's germline CDR1 is MNHNS and CDR2 SASEGT. V was clipped by 8 bases and J by 1 base, with 9 bases between them. The CDR3 loop reads CASHTSSNQPQHF. In DNA form, the CDR3 reads TGTGCCAGCCATACAAGCAGCAATCAGCCCCAGCATTTT.